This TCR beta chain was profiled in a study of shared clonotypes between healthy human individuals. General study points: Larger estimated richness was generally seen in naive subsets than in memory subsets. Clonotypes that were shared across a handful of donors made up around 5.5% of naive CD4 clonotypes. Sorted-subset sequencing, rarefaction showed, was incomplete despite large depth.

CD45RO-negative cells were positively selected for CCR7, leaving out terminally differentiated effector memory CD45RA+ cells. Once extracted for a subset, genomic DNA was divided evenly among several immunoSEQ plates. The method was immunoSEQ multiplex PCR; TCRdb's version includes in-frame clones alone and lacks a portion of them. The sample holds about 2,200,000 clones; 85% to 95% are singletons and the top ten take roughly 1.7%. In regard to this clone: Antigen: not known.

The sequence was obtained from a man aged 18 to 35 in good health. Some clones in this sample may be carry-over from other donors' samples. Sequenced sample: naive CD8+ T cells from PBMCs.

The CDR3 spells CASSPGLTYEQYF. Here the CDR3 DNA reads TGTGCCAGCAGTCCGGGACTCACCTACGAGCAGTACTTC. The rearrangement links TRBV6-6 to TRBJ2-7; D may be TRBD2 (6 bases). This CDR3 contains 13 residues. Germline assignment: CDR1 MNHNY and CDR2 SVGAGI (reference sequence). The V gene lost 5 bases and the J gene lost 2 bases, with 10 bases spanning the gap.